This TCR beta chain was profiled in a study of T cells after yellow fever vaccination. Template-switching 5'RACE yielded the TCR cDNA; a universal primer site and UMIs were added in the process. TCRdb re-called the 5' RACE reads through MiXCR, storing one row per CDR3 protein. The sample gives more than 120,000 distinct CDR3 sequences, approximately 7.7% of which show up once; roughly 0.71% is in the top ten. The J segment lost 2 bases and the V segment lost 4 bases, leaving 4 bases of the junction unmatched. The germline gives CDR1 SGHRS, CDR2 YFSETQ. This CDR3 is 16 amino acids long. General study results and limits: Contamination by abundant bulk-population clonotypes could be present in FACS-sorted repertoires. Weaker, the secondary response had a peak occurring faster, on day 5 versus 15. Some clonotypes, a small share, were shared between CD4 and CD8 compartments.

In its sample, this clonotype was seen many times. Its target is unknown. This sequence was found in a man younger than 45 who received the YFV17D yellow fever vaccine. V and J are TRBV5-1 and TRBJ2-4; 12 bases are shared with TRBD2. The sample in question was CD4+ T cells sorted from PBMCs, obtained 5 days after the yellow fever booster vaccination. The CDR3 nucleotides are TGCGCCAGCAGCCAGACTAGCGGGAGTACCAAAAACATTCAGTACTTC. Encoded protein: CASSQTSGSTKNIQYF.